This T cell receptor (beta chain) was observed in a study of beta chain features in type 1 diabetes. Overall study context: In age, gender and cell yields, patients were similar to healthy donors. The study examined 107,917,701 sorted cells across all samples.

The CDR3 has 17 residues. Germline V gene data show CDR1 as SGHTA and CDR2 as FQGNSA. Trimming pared 5 bases from V and 6 bases from J, leaving 25 bases between. A note on this clone: Antigen: not known.

Since all of the isolated RNA was reverse transcribed, expressed TCRB transcripts were what got sequenced. The protocol was immunoSEQ multiplex PCR, while the TCRdb copy is restricted to in-frame clones and leaves out a portion. The sample holds about 160,000 clones, around 8% seen once. Findings and limits, study-wide: Shorter TCRB CDR3s, moderately but significantly so, were found in Type 1 diabetes patients in all four CD4+ subsets. Patients with type 1 diabetes showed fewer VDJ junction insertions and more deletions.

This sequence joins TRBV7-2 and TRBJ1-1; D is perhaps TRBD1 (6 bases). Sequencing was carried out using central memory CD4+ T cells from blood. The sequence derives from a woman between 35 and 50 years old with type 1 diabetes. The chain's CDR3 is CASSQQFTGFSVAEAFF. The CDR3 DNA follows: TGTGCCAGCAGCCAACAATTCACAGGGTTCTCTGTTGCTGAAGCTTTCTTT.